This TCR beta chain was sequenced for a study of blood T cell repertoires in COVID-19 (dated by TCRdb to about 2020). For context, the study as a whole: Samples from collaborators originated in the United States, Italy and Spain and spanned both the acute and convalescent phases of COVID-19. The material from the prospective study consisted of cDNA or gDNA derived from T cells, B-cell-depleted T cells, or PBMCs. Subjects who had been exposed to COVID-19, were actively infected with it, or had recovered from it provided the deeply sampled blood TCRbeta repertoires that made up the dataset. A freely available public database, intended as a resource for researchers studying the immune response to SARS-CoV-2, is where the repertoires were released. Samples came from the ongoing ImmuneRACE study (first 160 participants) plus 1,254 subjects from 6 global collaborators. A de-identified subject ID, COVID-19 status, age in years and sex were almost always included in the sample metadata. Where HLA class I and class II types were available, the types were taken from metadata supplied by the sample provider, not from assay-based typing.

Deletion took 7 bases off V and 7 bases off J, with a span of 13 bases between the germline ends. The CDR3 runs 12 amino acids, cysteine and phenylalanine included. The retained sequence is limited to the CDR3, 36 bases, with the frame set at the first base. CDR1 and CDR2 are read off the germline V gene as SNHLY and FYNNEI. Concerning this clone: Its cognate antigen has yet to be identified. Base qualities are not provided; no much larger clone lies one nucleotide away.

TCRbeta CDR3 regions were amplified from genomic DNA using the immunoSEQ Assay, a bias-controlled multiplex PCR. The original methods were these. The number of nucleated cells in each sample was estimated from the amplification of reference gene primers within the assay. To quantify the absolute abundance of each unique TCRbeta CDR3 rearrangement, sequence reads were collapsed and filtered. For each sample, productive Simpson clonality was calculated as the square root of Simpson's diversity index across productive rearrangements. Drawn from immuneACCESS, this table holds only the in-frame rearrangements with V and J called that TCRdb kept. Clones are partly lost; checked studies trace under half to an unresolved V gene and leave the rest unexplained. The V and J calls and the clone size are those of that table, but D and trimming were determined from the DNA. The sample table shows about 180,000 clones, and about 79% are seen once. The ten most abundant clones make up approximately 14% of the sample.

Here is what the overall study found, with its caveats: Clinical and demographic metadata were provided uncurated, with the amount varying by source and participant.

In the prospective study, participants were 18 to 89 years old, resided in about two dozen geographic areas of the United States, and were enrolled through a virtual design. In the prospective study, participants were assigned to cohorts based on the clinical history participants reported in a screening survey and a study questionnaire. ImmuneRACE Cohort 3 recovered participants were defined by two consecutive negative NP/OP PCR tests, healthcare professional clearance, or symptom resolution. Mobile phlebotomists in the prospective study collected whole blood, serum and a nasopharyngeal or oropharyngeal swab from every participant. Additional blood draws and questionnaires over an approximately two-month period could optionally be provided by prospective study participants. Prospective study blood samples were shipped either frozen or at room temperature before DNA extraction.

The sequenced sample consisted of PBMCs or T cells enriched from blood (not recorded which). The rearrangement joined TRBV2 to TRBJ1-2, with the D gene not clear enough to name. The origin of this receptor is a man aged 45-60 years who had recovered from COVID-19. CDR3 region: CASTQGRFGYTF. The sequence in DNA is TGTGCCAGCACCCAAGGCAGGTTTGGCTACACCTTC.